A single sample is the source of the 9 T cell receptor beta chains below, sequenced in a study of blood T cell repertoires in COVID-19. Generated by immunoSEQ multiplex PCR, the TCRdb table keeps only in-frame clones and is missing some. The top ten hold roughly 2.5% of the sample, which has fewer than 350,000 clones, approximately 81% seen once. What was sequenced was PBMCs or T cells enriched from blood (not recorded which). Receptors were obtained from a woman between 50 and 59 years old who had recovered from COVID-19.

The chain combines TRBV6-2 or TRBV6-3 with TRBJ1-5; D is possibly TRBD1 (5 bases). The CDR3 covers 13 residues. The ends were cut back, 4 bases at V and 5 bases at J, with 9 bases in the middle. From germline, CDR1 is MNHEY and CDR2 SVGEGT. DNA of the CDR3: TGTGCCAGCAGTTTACCGGGGGATCAGCCCCAGCATTTT. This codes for CASSLPGDQPQHF.

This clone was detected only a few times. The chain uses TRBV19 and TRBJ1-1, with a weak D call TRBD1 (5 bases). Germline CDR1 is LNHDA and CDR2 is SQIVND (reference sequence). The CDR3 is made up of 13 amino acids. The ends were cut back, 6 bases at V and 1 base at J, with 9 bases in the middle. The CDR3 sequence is CASRRTGNTEAFF. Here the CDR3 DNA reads TGTGCCAGTAGAAGAACAGGGAACACTGAAGCTTTCTTT.

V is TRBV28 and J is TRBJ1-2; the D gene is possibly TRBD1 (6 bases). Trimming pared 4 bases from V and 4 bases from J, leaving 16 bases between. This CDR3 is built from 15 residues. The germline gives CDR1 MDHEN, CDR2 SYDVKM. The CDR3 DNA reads TGTGCCAGCAGTTACCAAACCGGGACACTCTATGGCTACACCTTC. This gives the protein CASSYQTGTLYGYTF.

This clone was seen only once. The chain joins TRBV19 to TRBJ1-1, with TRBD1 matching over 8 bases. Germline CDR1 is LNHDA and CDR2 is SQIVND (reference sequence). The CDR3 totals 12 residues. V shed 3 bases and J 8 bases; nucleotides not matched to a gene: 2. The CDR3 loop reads CASSIDRGEAFF. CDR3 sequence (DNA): TGTGCCAGTAGTATCGACAGGGGCGAAGCTTTCTTT.

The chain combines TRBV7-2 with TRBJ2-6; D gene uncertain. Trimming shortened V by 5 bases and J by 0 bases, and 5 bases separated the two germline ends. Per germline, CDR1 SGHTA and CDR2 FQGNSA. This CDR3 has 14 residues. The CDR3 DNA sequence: TGTGCCAGCAGCACGAGCTCTGGGGCCAACGTCCTGACTTTC. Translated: CASSTSSGANVLTF.

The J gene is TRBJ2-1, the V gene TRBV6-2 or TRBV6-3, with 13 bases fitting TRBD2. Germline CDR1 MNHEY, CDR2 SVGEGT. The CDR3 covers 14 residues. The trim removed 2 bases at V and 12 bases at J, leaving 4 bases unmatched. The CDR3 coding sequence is TGTGCCAGCAGTTACGGGACTAGCGGGAATTTGCAGTTCTTC. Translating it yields CASSYGTSGNLQFF.

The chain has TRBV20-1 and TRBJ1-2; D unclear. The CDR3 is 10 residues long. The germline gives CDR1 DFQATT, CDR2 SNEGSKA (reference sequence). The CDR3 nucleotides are TGCAGCCTTTTCGAGTATGGCTACACCTTC. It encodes CSLFEYGYTF.

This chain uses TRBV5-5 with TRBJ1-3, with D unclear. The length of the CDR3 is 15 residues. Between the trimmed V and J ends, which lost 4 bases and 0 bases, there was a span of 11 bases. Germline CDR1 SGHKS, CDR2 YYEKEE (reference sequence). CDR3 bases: TGTGCCAGCAGCCCTCTTTGGAGCTCTGGAAACACCATATATTTT. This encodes CASSPLWSSGNTIYF.

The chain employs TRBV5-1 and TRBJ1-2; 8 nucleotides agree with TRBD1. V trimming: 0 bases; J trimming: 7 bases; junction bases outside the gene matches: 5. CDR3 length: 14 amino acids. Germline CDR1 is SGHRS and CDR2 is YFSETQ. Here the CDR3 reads CASSLVDRGSGYTF. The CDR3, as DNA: TGCGCCAGCAGCTTGGTCGACAGGGGTTCTGGCTACACCTTC. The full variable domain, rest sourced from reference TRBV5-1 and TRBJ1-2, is KAGVTQTPRYLIKTRGQQVTLSCSPISGHRSVSWYQQTPGQGLQFLFEYFSETQRNKGNFPGRFSGRQFSNSRSEMNVSTLELGDSALYLCASSLVDRGSGYTFGSGTRLTVV.